A single sample is the source of the 27 T cell receptor beta chains below, sequenced in a study of cytomegalovirus exposure and HLA in healthy donors. Both 60 Vbeta primers and 13 Jbeta primers went into the PCR. Generated by immunoSEQ multiplex PCR, the TCRdb table keeps only in-frame clones and is missing some. This sample has some 130,000 clones; 70% to 85% occur once, and the top ten carry over 1%. Sequencing used PBMCs. These receptors were collected from a boy between 5 and 17 years old in good health and CMV-seronegative.

The chain links TRBV12-5 to TRBJ1-6; TRBD1 aligns across 7 bases. The trim removed 0 bases at V and 1 base at J, leaving 9 bases unmatched. The V gene's germline CDR1 is LGHNT and CDR2 FRNRAP. The CDR3 length is 19 residues. The CDR3 region is CASGLVLDSGGSYNSPLHF. CDR3 in DNA: TGTGCTAGTGGTTTGGTCCTGGATTCAGGGGGATCCTATAATTCACCCCTCCACTTT.

The V call is TRBV27, the J call TRBJ1-1; the match to TRBD1 covers 8 bases. Germline V gene lookup returns CDR1 MNHEY and CDR2 SMNVEV (reference sequence). CDR3 size: 15 residues. V was pared by 1 base and J by 5 bases, with 6 bases of the junction left unmatched. The CDR3 DNA reads as TGTGCCAGCAGTTTATTCAGGGGGCTTGGGACTGAAGCTTTCTTT. It is translated as CASSLFRGLGTEAFF.

The chain carries TRBV7-9 and TRBJ1-6; TRBD1 matches 7 bases. Germline V gives CDR1 SEHNR, CDR2 FQNEAQ (reference sequence). This CDR3 region has 15 residues. V gave up 5 bases and J gave up 3 bases; unmatched junction bases: 4. The CDR3 here is CASSQGQLYNSPLHF. In DNA form, the CDR3 reads TGTGCCAGCAGCCAGGGACAGCTCTATAATTCACCCCTCCACTTT.

Concerning this clone itself: The sample carries other DNA sequences with the same CDR3. The rearrangement uses TRBV11-3 and TRBJ1-1; 8 bases line up with TRBD1. This CDR3 is 17 amino acids long. J gave up 1 base and V 0 bases, and 7 bases lay outside the gene matches. Germline V gene data show CDR1 as SGHNT and CDR2 as YENEEA. CDR3 in amino acids: CASSLERTGRSNTEAFF. The CDR3 DNA reads as TGTGCCAGCAGCTTAGAGAGGACAGGGCGCTCGAACACTGAAGCTTTCTTT.

The J gene is TRBJ2-3, the V gene TRBV25-1, with 8 bases that match TRBD2. Germline V gene data show CDR1 as MGHDK and CDR2 as SYGVNS. V shed 3 bases, J shed 8 bases, and the junction held 7 bases outside the gene matches. There are 14 residues in the CDR3. The CDR3 DNA is TGTGCCAGCAGTGACTATCGGGAGGGCCTTACGCAGTATTTT. Amino acid sequence: CASSDYREGLTQYF. The entire variable domain, with the rest obtained from reference TRBV25-1 and TRBJ2-3, is as follows: EADIYQTPRYLVIGTGKKITLECSQTMGHDKMYWYQQDPGMELHLIHYSYGVNSTEKGDLSSESTVSRIRTEHFPLTLESARPSHTSQYLCASSDYREGLTQYFGPGTRLTVL.

The chain couples TRBV5-1 to TRBJ2-1, with D maybe TRBD2 (5 bases). This CDR3 comprises 13 residues. The V end was cut by 5 bases, the J end by 6 bases, with 12 bases between. The V gene's germline CDR1 is SGHRS and CDR2 YFSETQ. The chain's CDR3 is CASSSQGSNEQFF. For the CDR3, the DNA is TGCGCCAGCAGTTCCCAAGGGAGCAATGAGCAGTTCTTC.

The chain joins TRBV6-6 to TRBJ2-1, with a tentative D call TRBD2 (5 bases). The CDR3 has 14 residues. V lost 10 bases and J lost 2, with 15 bases in between. CDR1 is MNHNY and CDR2 is SVGAGI in the germline V gene (reference sequence). The CDR3 loop is CATRATGTYNEQFF. Here the CDR3 DNA reads TGTGCCACCAGAGCGACGGGGACCTACAATGAGCAGTTCTTC.

This clone was detected only a few times. The chain joins TRBV5-6 to TRBJ2-7, with D possibly TRBD2 on 6 matching bases. Germline CDR1 SGHDT, CDR2 YYEEEE. Trimming stripped 2 bases from V and 4 bases from J, with 13 bases between. The CDR3 length is 14 residues. The DNA for the CDR3 is TGTGCCAGCAGCTTTAGGGGAGGAGGGTACGAGCAGTACTTC. This sequence encodes CASSFRGGGYEQYF.

This clone came up a few times. A read error may account for a junction end that differs from germline. V gene TRBV6-1 combines with J gene TRBJ1-5; D may be TRBD1 (6 bases). In germline, CDR1 is MNHNS, CDR2 SASEGT. There are 12 residues in the CDR3. In DNA form, the CDR3 reads TGTGCCAGCAGTGAAGGAATGGGGGCCTTGAATTTT. Its protein is CASSEGMGALNF.

The chain has TRBV7-2 and TRBJ2-3, with 7 bases lining up with TRBD2. CDR3 size: 15 residues. J was trimmed by 5 bases and V by 5 bases; bases with no gene match: 10. The germline CDR1 and CDR2 sequences are SGHTA and FQGNSA. CDR3 DNA: TGTGCCAGCAGCCTGCTGGGGGGAGGGGTAGATACGCAGTATTTT. It specifies CASSLLGGGVDTQYF.

The chain employs TRBV27 and TRBJ2-7; TRBD2 matches at 9 bases. Germline loops: CDR1 MNHEY, CDR2 SMNVEV (reference sequence). The V gene end was trimmed by 4 bases and the J gene end by 6 bases; junction bases not matched to a gene: 16. This CDR3 is built from 17 residues. DNA for the CDR3: TGTGCCAGCAGTTGGGCTAGCGGGGAGGCCAACCTGGCCGAGCAGTACTTC. It yields the protein CASSWASGEANLAEQYF.

The CDR3 DNA sequence: TGTGCCAGCAGGCCCTTAGGGACAGTGAATGAAAAACTGTTTTTT. Its translation: CASRPLGTVNEKLFF. The rearrangement joins TRBV6-5 to TRBJ1-4; 7 bases align to TRBD1. In germline, CDR1 is MNHEY, CDR2 SVGAGI. V was clipped by 6 bases and J by 5 bases; unmatched bases: 9. The CDR3 spans 15 residues.

This clone showed up just once. The genes are TRBV1 and TRBJ1-3; the listed D gene, TRBD1, was not tested against the DNA. TRBV1 constitutes a pseudogene. The CDR3 is 16 residues long. The chain's CDR3 is CTSSQDKGATGNTIYF. The CDR3 DNA reads as TGCACCAGCAGCCAAGATAAGGGGGCAACTGGAAACACCATATATTTT.

The chain recombines TRBV5-1 with TRBJ1-2; possibly TRBD1 for D (6 bases). CDR3 length: 15 residues. Germline CDR1 and CDR2: SGHRS and YFSETQ. Deletions cut 5 bases from V and 0 bases from J, with 14 bases between. In DNA, the CDR3 is TGCGCCAGCAGTCCGGACAGCACAGCTAACTATGGCTACACCTTC. Protein sequence: CASSPDSTANYGYTF.

The V gene is TRBV25-1, the J gene TRBJ2-2, with D unclear. CDR3 size: 13 residues. Germline V CDR1 and CDR2: MGHDK, SYGVNS. Between the trimmed V and J ends, which lost 3 bases and 3 bases, there was a span of 5 bases. CDR3 coding DNA: TGTGCCAGCAGTGAGCAGTACACCGGGGAGCTGTTTTTT. Residues: CASSEQYTGELFF.

The chain combines TRBV6-1 with TRBJ2-5; D is possibly TRBD2 (5 bases). Germline V gene data show CDR1 as MNHNS and CDR2 as SASEGT. Trimming left V 1 base short and J 6 bases short, with 9 bases between. The CDR3 sequence is 13 residues long. The CDR3 DNA follows: TGTGCCAGCAGTGAAGACGGGAAGCAGACCCAGTACTTC. This sequence encodes CASSEDGKQTQYF.

The chain links TRBV6-5 to TRBJ2-7; D might be TRBD1 (6 bases). Germline V gives CDR1 MNHEY, CDR2 SVGAGI. Between the trimmed V and J ends, which lost 0 bases and 7 bases, there was a span of 13 bases. CDR3 length: 14 residues. The CDR3 region has the DNA TGTGCCAGCAGTTACTCGGGGGCAGGCCGGGAGCAGTACTTC. Translated, it gives CASSYSGAGREQYF.

The chain links TRBV5-1 to TRBJ2-3, with 9 bases that match TRBD2. V lost 4 bases and J lost 5; bases outside the gene matches: 11. Germline lookup yields CDR1 SGHRS and CDR2 YFSETQ. The CDR3 consists of 16 residues. Here the CDR3 DNA reads TGCGCCAGCAGCCCCCGATCCCAGCGGGAGGTAGATACGCAGTATTTT. Translating it yields CASSPRSQREVDTQYF.

The chain employs TRBV15 and TRBJ2-7; 8 bases are a match to TRBD2. With V trimmed by 5 bases and J by 6 bases, 6 bases remained unmatched. The CDR3 covers 13 residues. From germline, CDR1 is LNHNV and CDR2 YYDKDF (reference sequence). DNA of the CDR3: TGTGCCACCAGCGGGTTGGGGACTAGCGAGCAGTACTTC. Encoded protein: CATSGLGTSEQYF. The full variable domain, completed using reference TRBV15 and TRBJ2-7, is DAMVIQNPRYQVTQFGKPVTLSCSQTLNHNVMYWYQQKSSQAPKLLFHYYDKDFNNEADTPDNFQSRRPNTSFCFLDIRSPGLGDTAMYLCATSGLGTSEQYFGPGTRLTVT.

J is TRBJ2-1 and V is TRBV30; tentative D call: TRBD2 (6 bases). Germline V CDR1 and CDR2: GTSNPN, SVGIG (reference sequence). This CDR3 region has 13 residues. The V end was cut by 5 bases, the J end by 3 bases, with 11 bases between. The CDR3, as DNA: TGTGCCTGGGACCGGGACTTCTACAATGAGCAGTTCTTC. It specifies CAWDRDFYNEQFF. The variable domain in full, completed from reference TRBV30 and TRBJ2-1, reads SQTIHQWPATLVQPVGSPLSLECTVEGTSNPNLYWYRQAAGRGLQLLFYSVGIGQISSEVPQNLSASRPQDRQFILSSKKLLLSDSGFYLCAWDRDFYNEQFFGPGTRLTVL.

This chain uses TRBV30 with TRBJ2-6, with TRBD1 matching 7 bases. CDR1 GTSNPN and CDR2 SVGIG come from the germline V gene (reference sequence). Losses at the gene ends were 0 bases for V and 2 bases for J; bases not matched to a gene: 4. The length of the CDR3 is 16 residues. The CDR3 loop is CAWSVRRGPGANVLTF. The CDR3 nucleotides read TGTGCCTGGAGTGTACGTAGGGGGCCTGGGGCCAACGTCCTGACTTTC.

The chain uses TRBV6-4 and TRBJ2-1; a weak D match, TRBD1 (6 bases). This CDR3 spans 13 amino acids. Germline V gives CDR1 MRHNA, CDR2 SNTAGT. The V end was cut by 5 bases, the J end by 3 bases, with 8 bases between. The CDR3 region has the DNA TGTGCCAGCAGTTCGGACAGCTACAATGAGCAGTTCTTC. This gives the protein CASSSDSYNEQFF.

The chain combines TRBV7-9 with TRBJ2-7; TRBD2 matches at 7 bases. The CDR3 sequence is 14 residues long. Germline V gene sequence: CDR1 SEHNR, CDR2 FQNEAQ (reference sequence). Unmatched junction bases numbered 8, after V lost 5 bases and J lost 4 bases. In DNA, the CDR3 is TGTGCCAGCAGCCTTACGACCGGGGGGTACGAGCAGTACTTC. It is translated as CASSLTTGGYEQYF.

The chain combines TRBV29-1 with TRBJ2-1; D perhaps matches TRBD1 (5 bases). Germline V gives CDR1 SQVTM, CDR2 ANQGSEA. The CDR3 is 14 amino acids. The V gene lost 5 bases and the J gene lost 2 bases, with 13 bases spanning the gap. The chain's CDR3 is CSVLDIMTYNEQFF. The CDR3 DNA reads TGCAGCGTTCTGGACATCATGACCTACAATGAGCAGTTCTTC.

The gene calls are TRBV6-1 and TRBJ1-1; no definite D call. V lost 7 bases to trimming and J lost 1 base, with 7 bases between them. CDR1 MNHNS and CDR2 SASEGT come from the germline V gene. The CDR3 has 12 amino acids. CDR3 protein: CASIMWNTEAFF. The CDR3 coding sequence is TGTGCCAGCATCATGTGGAACACTGAAGCTTTCTTT.

CDR3: CASSYSRYYEQYF. CDR3 in DNA: TGTGCCAGCAGTTACTCGCGGTACTACGAGCAGTACTTC. J is TRBJ2-7 and V is TRBV6-6; D gene uncertain. The ends were cut back, 0 bases at V and 3 bases at J, with 6 bases in the middle. The CDR3 contains 13 residues. In germline, CDR1 is MNHNY, CDR2 SVGAGI (reference sequence).

V and J are TRBV7-8 and TRBJ2-5, with TRBD2 identical over 8 bases. In germline, CDR1 is SGHVS, CDR2 FQNEAQ. V lost 3 bases and J lost 0; bases outside the gene matches: 6. CDR3 size: 16 residues. In nucleotides, the CDR3 is TGTGCCAGCAGCTTCTCGGGACTAGTATACCAAGAGACCCAGTACTTC. Its protein product is CASSFSGLVYQETQYF.